Shown below are 4 T cell receptor beta chains from a single sample sequenced in a study of OX40 agonist ivuxolimab in advanced cancers. TCRdb's table, derived via immunoSEQ multiplex PCR, lists solely in-frame clones and lacks some. Here the sample spans roughly 70,000 clones, 88% being singletons. This sample comprised CD4+ or CD8+ T cells sorted from blood, obtained in a trial of the OX40 agonist ivuxolimab. All receptors derive from an adult with an advanced solid tumor such as melanoma, head and neck, liver or kidney cancer.

The V gene is TRBV6-5, the J gene TRBJ2-2, with 7 positions matching TRBD2. This CDR3 is 15 amino acids long. CDR1 is MNHEY, CDR2 SVGAGI, per germline. Germline trimming cut 6 bases from V and 4 bases from J; bases unmatched to any gene: 8. The CDR3 nucleotides are TGTGCCAGCAGCAAAGAAGGGAGGGGCACCGGGGAGCTGTTTTTT. Its protein product is CASSKEGRGTGELFF.

The rearrangement uses TRBV19 and TRBJ2-3; 9 nucleotides agree with TRBD2. Germline V gives CDR1 LNHDA, CDR2 SQIVND (reference sequence). The J segment lost 5 bases and the V segment lost 1 base, leaving 7 bases of the junction unmatched. The CDR3 sequence is 16 residues long. CDR3 DNA: TGTGCCAGTAGTATAGCTCCAGCGGGAGGCCAAGATACGCAGTATTTT. This encodes CASSIAPAGGQDTQYF.

The gene calls are TRBV6-5 and TRBJ1-1; D is ambiguous. Germline CDR1 and CDR2: MNHEY and SVGAGI. This CDR3 is built from 14 residues. The V end lost 0 bases, the J end lost 1 base, and 6 bases lay between the germline ends. In DNA, the CDR3 is TGTGCCAGCAGTTACTCATGGGGGAACACTGAAGCTTTCTTT. Translating gives CASSYSWGNTEAFF.

V is TRBV5-1 and J is TRBJ2-2; 10 bases agree with TRBD1. The germline gives CDR1 SGHRS, CDR2 YFSETQ. The CDR3 runs to 14 residues. With 4 bases clipped from V and 6 bases from J, the junction kept 3 bases outside the gene matches. The CDR3 DNA sequence: TGCGCCAGCAGCGGGGACAGGGGAGCCGGGGAGCTGTTTTTT. Translation: CASSGDRGAGELFF.